The present T cell receptor (beta chain) was sequenced within a study of blood T cell repertoires in COVID-19. The wider study: Both acute and convalescent COVID-19 samples were obtained from the United States, Italy and Spain. The cDNA or gDNA used as material had been derived from T cells, B-cell-depleted T cells, or PBMCs.

Trimming removed 4 bases from V and 8 bases from J, with 25 bases in between. The CDR3 is 17 residues long. Germline-derived CDR1 and CDR2 are SGDLS and YYNGEE. Per the original data handling: Cell counts per sample came from amplifying reference gene primers. Profiled with immunoSEQ multiplex PCR; TCRdb holds only in-frame clones, not every one. V and J calls and clone size are copied from that table; D and trimming were computed from the DNA. The data hold about 160,000 clones, with roughly 80% observed a single time. V is TRBV9 and J is TRBJ2-1; the D gene is possibly TRBD2 (7 bases). Sample: peripheral blood. This receptor was obtained from an elderly woman with acute or convalescent COVID-19. In DNA, the CDR3 is TGTGCCAGCAGCTCCCCAGGGGCGGGAGCTTTCATCGATGAGCAGTTCTTC. Protein sequence: CASSSPGAGAFIDEQFF.